The TCR beta chain described here comes from a study of cytomegalovirus exposure and HLA in healthy donors. Donors consisted of healthy bone marrow donors. Points on this clone: Its antigen is currently unknown.

The CDR3 consists of 16 residues. V lost 7 bases, J lost 1 base, and 5 bases stayed unmatched. Germline loops: CDR1 PRHDT, CDR2 FYEKMQ (reference sequence). PCR involved 60 Vbeta and 13 Jbeta primers. Here immunoSEQ multiplex PCR was the method, and the copy in TCRdb shows in-frame clones only, minus some. The sample lists 90,000 to 120,000 clones, 65% to 75% occurring once. Study results and limitations: Cytomegalovirus status was reportedly diagnosed by the classifier with high sensitivity and specificity. TCR beta V- and J-gene trimming was later associated with a missense DCLRE1C variant.

Source material: PBMCs. The origin of this receptor is a man between 40 and 49 years old in good health and CMV-seropositive. V is TRBV13 and J is TRBJ2-2, with 11 positions matching TRBD1. The CDR3 reads CASTRTGGLNTGELFF. The CDR3 DNA reads TGTGCCAGCACTCGGACAGGGGGCTTGAACACCGGGGAGCTGTTTTTT.